This T cell receptor (beta chain) was recovered during a study of shared clonotypes between healthy human individuals. Overall study context: There were three CD4 naive, three CD4 memory, two CD8 naive and one CD8 memory plates per donor.

TCRdb's copy holds only in-frame clones and misses some; the assay was immunoSEQ multiplex PCR. The profile covers 2,100,000 or so clones, with almost 96% appearing a single time and roughly 0.13% taken by the ten largest. A word on this clone: Antigen unknown. One junction end disagrees with the germline gene, perhaps due to a read error.

Study-wide results and limits: It was anticipated that sequencing depth would influence how many clonotypes donors shared.

Germline values: CDR1 SGHNT, CDR2 YYREEE (reference sequence). The CDR3 is 14 residues long. The specimen sequenced was naive CD4+ T cells sorted from blood. Specified subset: CD45RA+ positively selected. The rearrangement joins TRBV5-4 to TRBJ1-2; 9 bases are shared with TRBD1. The receptor's source is a man between 18 and 29 years old in good health. The CDR3 DNA reads TGTGCCAGCACCTTGGGACAGGGAAACTATGGCTACACCTTC. Its protein product is CASTLGQGNYGYTF. The entire variable domain, with the rest obtained from reference TRBV5-4 and TRBJ1-2, is as follows: ETGVTQSPTHLIKTRGQQVTLRCSSQSGHNTVSWYQQALGQGPQFIFQYYREEENGRGNFPPRFSGLQFPNYSSELNVNALELDDSALYLCASTLGQGNYGYTFGSGTRLTVV.